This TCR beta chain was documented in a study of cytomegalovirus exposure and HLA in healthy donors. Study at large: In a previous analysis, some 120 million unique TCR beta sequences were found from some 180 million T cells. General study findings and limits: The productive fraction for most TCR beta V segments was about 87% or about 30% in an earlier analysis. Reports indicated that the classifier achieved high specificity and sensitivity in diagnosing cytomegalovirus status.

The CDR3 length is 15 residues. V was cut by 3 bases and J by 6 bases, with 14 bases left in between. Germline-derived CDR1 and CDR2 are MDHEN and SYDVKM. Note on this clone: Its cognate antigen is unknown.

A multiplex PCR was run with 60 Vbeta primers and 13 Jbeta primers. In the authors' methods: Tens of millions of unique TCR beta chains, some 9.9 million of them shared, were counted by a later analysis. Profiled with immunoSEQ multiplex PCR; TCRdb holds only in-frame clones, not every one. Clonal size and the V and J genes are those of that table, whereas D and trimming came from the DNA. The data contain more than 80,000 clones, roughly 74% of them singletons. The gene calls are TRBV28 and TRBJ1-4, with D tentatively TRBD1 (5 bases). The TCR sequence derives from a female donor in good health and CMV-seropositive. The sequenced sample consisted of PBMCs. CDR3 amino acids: CASSLGGSGYEKLFF. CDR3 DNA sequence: TGTGCCAGCAGTTTGGGGGGGTCGGGGTATGAAAAACTGTTTTTT. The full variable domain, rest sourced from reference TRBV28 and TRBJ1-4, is DVKVTQSSRYLVKRTGEKVFLECVQDMDHENMFWYRQDPGLGLRLIYFSYDVKMKEKGDIPEGYSVSREKKERFSLILESASTNQTSMYLCASSLGGSGYEKLFFGSGTQLSVL.